Following are 16 T cell receptor beta chains from one sample sequenced in a study of CD8 T cells in Susac syndrome. RNA in amounts of roughly 0.5 to 1 ug was reverse transcribed with random hexamers. MiXCR, applied by TCRdb to the immunoSEQ multiplex PCR reads, yields one record per CDR3 protein. This sample has some 160,000 distinct CDR3 sequences, with roughly 95% found just once. The specimen sequenced was CD4+ T cells from PBMCs. All receptors come from a human donor with Susac syndrome.

The chain employs TRBV5-4 and TRBJ2-3; D not certain. The CDR3 spans 14 residues. Trimming shortened V by 2 bases and J by 2 bases, and 9 bases separated the two germline ends. The germline V gene has CDR1 SGHNT and CDR2 YYREEE (reference sequence). CDR3 sequence: CASSFYSPTDTQYF. CDR3 nucleotide sequence: TGTGCCAGCAGCTTCTACAGCCCCACAGATACGCAGTATTTT.

The chain has TRBV14 and TRBJ1-2, with a tentative D call TRBD1 (6 bases). The V end lost 4 bases, the J end lost 6 bases, and 18 bases lay between the germline ends. The CDR3 length is 15 residues. Germline assignment: CDR1 SGHDN and CDR2 FVKESK. The CDR3 loop reads CASSRRQQGIDGYTF. The CDR3 region has the DNA TGTGCCAGCAGCCGTCGACAGCAGGGGATAGATGGCTACACCTTC.

This rearrangement joins TRBV20-1 to TRBJ1-5; D uncertain. Trimming took 1 base from V and 1 from J, leaving 14 bases between them. The CDR3 covers 16 residues. Germline loops: CDR1 DFQATT, CDR2 SNEGSKA (reference sequence). The CDR3 here is CSARAASSLSNQPQHF. The DNA for the CDR3 is TGCAGTGCTAGAGCCGCGTCGTCGTTGAGCAATCAGCCCCAGCATTTT.

The rearrangement joins TRBV7-9 to TRBJ1-1; perhaps TRBD1 as D (6 bases). V was pared by 1 base and J by 6 bases, with 15 bases between. This CDR3 contains 15 residues. Germline V gene lookup returns CDR1 SEHNR and CDR2 FQNEAQ (reference sequence). In DNA form, the CDR3 reads TGTGCCAGCAGCTTAGGACCGAGGGGGTCCCCTGAAGCTTTCTTT. Translating gives CASSLGPRGSPEAFF.

J is TRBJ1-1 and V is TRBV29-1; D gene uncertain. Trimming left V 5 bases short and J 0 bases short, with 10 bases between. The germline V gene encodes CDR1 SQVTM and CDR2 ANQGSEA. This CDR3 spans 13 amino acids. Here the CDR3 reads CSVMRIMNTEAFF. As DNA, the CDR3 is TGCAGCGTTATGAGAATAATGAACACTGAAGCTTTCTTT.

The chain's CDR3 is CSAASREGRTDTQYF. CDR3 DNA: TGCAGTGCCGCGTCGAGGGAGGGCCGCACAGATACGCAGTATTTT. The V call is TRBV20-1, the J call TRBJ2-3; 7 nucleotides match TRBD2. Germline V gene data show CDR1 as DFQATT and CDR2 as SNEGSKA (reference sequence). V lost 6 bases and J lost 1; bases outside the gene matches: 10. The CDR3 is made up of 15 amino acids.

The chain couples TRBV3-1 to TRBJ2-1; D remains unclear. V gave up 2 bases and J gave up 10 bases, with 9 bases separating them. Germline V gives CDR1 LGHDT, CDR2 YNNKEL (reference sequence). The CDR3 spans 12 residues. CDR3 in DNA: TGTGCCAGCAGCCAATTCTCCGGCGAGCAGTTCTTC. The encoded protein is CASSQFSGEQFF.

V usage is TRBV4-1 and J usage is TRBJ2-7; a weak D match, TRBD1 (5 bases). Germline lookup yields CDR1 MGHRA and CDR2 YSYEKL. The CDR3 runs to 15 residues. Trimming took off 6 bases at V and 2 bases at J, with 17 bases between the two ends. CDR3 DNA sequence: TGCGCCAGCAGGCAATTACCGACAGTAGCCTACGAGCAGTACTTC. It encodes CASRQLPTVAYEQYF.

The CDR3 region has the DNA TGTGCCAGCAGTTTAGGTGGTGCCCGGGCATCCTTCTACGAGCAGTACTTC. As protein: CASSLGGARASFYEQYF. The chain has TRBV27 and TRBJ2-7; D gene uncertain. Germline CDR1 is MNHEY and CDR2 is SMNVEV (reference sequence). The CDR3 totals 17 residues. Between the trimmed V and J ends, which lost 2 bases and 3 bases, there was a span of 20 bases.

The chain couples TRBV24-1 to TRBJ2-2; unclear D gene. Germline V gene data show CDR1 as KGHDR and CDR2 as SFDVKD. This CDR3 has 17 amino acids. The V gene lost 2 bases and the J gene lost 2 bases, with 14 bases spanning the gap. The CDR3 loop reads CATSDSYPGDNTGELFF. The CDR3 nucleotides read TGTGCCACCAGTGATTCTTACCCGGGCGATAACACCGGGGAGCTGTTTTTT.

This clonotype showed up just once. This sequence joins TRBV28 and TRBJ2-5, with D possibly called TRBD1 or TRBD2 (5 bases each). Germline V gives CDR1 MDHEN, CDR2 SYDVKM. Trimming removed 6 bases at V and 6 bases at J, with 11 bases between. The CDR3 runs to 12 residues. In DNA form, the CDR3 reads TGTGCCAGCAGGGGGACGGTGAAGACCCAGTACTTC. Amino acid sequence: CASRGTVKTQYF.

The chain links TRBV7-2 to TRBJ1-5; the match to TRBD1 covers 8 bases. Losses at the gene ends were 5 bases for V and 2 bases for J; bases not matched to a gene: 2. Germline V gene lookup returns CDR1 SGHTA and CDR2 FQGNSA. This CDR3 has 14 amino acids. Here the CDR3 reads CASSQGQGNQPQHF. The CDR3 region has the DNA TGTGCCAGCAGCCAGGGACAGGGCAATCAGCCCCAGCATTTT.

The chain combines TRBV12-3 or TRBV12-4 with TRBJ2-4, with D possibly being TRBD2 (5 bases). Between the trimmed V and J ends, which lost 8 bases and 7 bases, there was a span of 15 bases. CDR3 length: 13 amino acids. In nucleotides, the CDR3 is TGTGCCAGCGCCGATAGAGGGCCTAACATTCAGTACTTC. This sequence encodes CASADRGPNIQYF.

The chain links TRBV5-6 to TRBJ1-2; 9 bases are a match to TRBD1. Germline V gene data show CDR1 as SGHDT and CDR2 as YYEEEE. V shed 2 bases, J shed 0 bases, and the junction held 5 bases outside the gene matches. This CDR3 contains 16 residues. CDR3 sequence reads: CASSFYGTGPNYGYTF. In nucleotides, the CDR3 is TGTGCCAGCAGCTTTTACGGGACAGGGCCTAACTATGGCTACACCTTC.

The J gene is TRBJ2-5, the V gene TRBV12-3 or TRBV12-4; D unclear. The ends were cut back, 6 bases at V and 5 bases at J, with 10 bases in the middle. The CDR3 covers 12 residues. The CDR3 DNA sequence: TGTGCCAGCAGCAGAATGGCGGAGACCCAGTACTTC. Its translation: CASSRMAETQYF.

The chain recombines TRBV7-2 with TRBJ2-3; D possibly corresponds to TRBD1 (5 bases). With 8 bases removed from V and 0 bases from J, the gap between germline ends came to 15 bases. Germline CDR1 reads SGHTA; CDR2 reads FQGNSA. This CDR3 contains 15 residues. The CDR3 DNA reads TGTGCCAGCGGTACAGGCGGAATCAGCACAGATACGCAGTATTTT. Translation: CASGTGGISTDTQYF.